These 5 T cell receptor beta chains came from one sample sequenced in a study of blood T cell repertoires in COVID-19. This table comes from immunoSEQ multiplex PCR, and its TCRdb copy is limited to in-frame clones, with some not included. The sample includes around 130,000 clones, roughly 83% of them seen just once. Sequenced input: peripheral blood. The receptors here all came from a woman in her twenties or thirties who had recovered from COVID-19.

This chain joins TRBV2 and TRBJ1-5; TRBD1 agrees at 10 bases. CDR1 is SNHLY and CDR2 is FYNNEI in the germline V gene. This CDR3 region has 16 residues. V gave up 6 bases and J gave up 3 bases; unmatched junction bases: 8. CDR3: CASSAGQGRNNQPQHF. DNA for the CDR3: TGTGCCAGCAGCGCGGGACAGGGGAGGAACAATCAGCCCCAGCATTTT.

The sample holds one count of this clone. The chain combines TRBV7-5 with TRBJ2-1; the table's D call, TRBD1, has no DNA check behind it. TRBV7-5 is a documented pseudogene. The CDR3 contains 15 residues. The CDR3 spells CARSIRDRGTDEQFF. The CDR3 DNA sequence: TGTGCCAGAAGCATCCGGGACAGGGGTACCGATGAGCAGTTCTTC.

V gene TRBV5-4 combines with J gene TRBJ1-2; TRBD1 matches 9 bases. The CDR3 spans 14 residues. The V gene's germline CDR1 is SGHNT and CDR2 YYREEE (reference sequence). The V and J ends lost 3 bases and 8 bases, in that order; junction bases with no gene match: 8. The CDR3 DNA reads TGTGCCAGCAGCTCGGGTGGACAGGGGATCGGCTACACCTTC. Protein: CASSSGGQGIGYTF.

The chain employs TRBV6-5 and TRBJ1-2; no firm D call. The CDR3 contains 13 residues. Germline V gives CDR1 MNHEY, CDR2 SVGAGI. V was cut by 6 bases and J by 5 bases, with 13 bases left in between. CDR3 region: CASRKEAGYGYTF. Here the CDR3 DNA reads TGTGCCAGCAGAAAGGAGGCCGGGTATGGCTACACCTTC.

Turning to this clone: Distinct nucleotide sequences in the sample also encode this CDR3. The CDR3 loop reads CASSLGQGTEAFF. CDR3 in DNA: TGTGCCAGCAGTTTGGGACAGGGAACTGAAGCTTTCTTT. The chain carries TRBV12-3 or TRBV12-4 and TRBJ1-1, with 9 bases lining up with TRBD1. The CDR3 consists of 13 residues. V lost 3 bases to trimming and J lost 5 bases; unmatched junction nucleotides: 1.